A selection of T cell receptor beta chains follows, all from one sample in a study of cytomegalovirus exposure and HLA in healthy donors. The data were produced by immunoSEQ multiplex PCR, yet TCRdb's version contains in-frame clones alone and is incomplete. The sample lists about 140,000 clones; around 65% were seen once. Source material: PBMCs. The receptors were sampled from a male donor in good health and CMV-seronegative. The CDR3 runs from the conserved cysteine through the conserved F or W. D genes are given only for firm matches. Not all rows give a size; the values are once, few, many and, for expanded clones, a class.

V gene	J gene	clone size	D gene	CDR3 DNA	CDR3 protein
TRBV5-1	TRBJ2-2	-	-	TGCGCCAGCAGCTCATTTACGGGACATTTGAACACCGGGGAGCTGTTTTTT	CASSSFTGHLNTGELFF
TRBV5-1	TRBJ1-2	-	TRBD1	TGCGCCAGCAGCTCGACAGGGGGCGACTATGGCTACACCTTC	CASSSTGGDYGYTF
TRBV2	TRBJ2-1	-	-	TGTGCCAGCACCGGGGACGGCCGCGGGAACGATGAGCAGTTCTTC	CASTGDGRGNDEQFF
TRBV7-8	TRBJ1-4	-	-	TGTGCCAGCAGCTTAGTGTCAGGGAATGAAAAACTGTTTTTT	CASSLVSGNEKLFF
TRBV5-4	TRBJ1-1	-	-	TGTGCCAGCAGCTTGGAACTGATGAACACTGAAGCTTTCTTT	CASSLELMNTEAFF
TRBV5-6	TRBJ2-5	-	-	TGTGCCAGCAGCTCCAGGGTAGGAAGGGAGACCCAGTACTTC	CASSSRVGRETQYF
TRBV18	TRBJ1-2	-	-	TGTGCCAGCTCCGCGGACAGCAACTATGGCTACACCTTC	CASSADSNYGYTF
TRBV5-6	TRBJ1-5	few	-	TGTGCCAGCAGCTTGGGAGGGGGTTTTCAGCCCCAGCATTTT	CASSLGGGFQPQHF
TRBV6-5	TRBJ2-5	-	-	TGTGCCAGCAGTTCCCGGGGGGAGACCCAGTACTTC	CASSSRGETQYF
TRBV18	TRBJ1-2	few	TRBD1	TGTGCCAGCTCACCTAGGACAGGTACCTTCTATGGCTACACCTTC	CASSPRTGTFYGYTF
TRBV18	TRBJ2-1	-	TRBD1	TGTGCCAGCTCACAAGGGACAGGCGCATACAATGAGCAGTTCTTC	CASSQGTGAYNEQFF
TRBV5-5	TRBJ2-7	-	-	TGTGCCAGCAGCTTGGTTGCGGGGATCTACGAGCAGTACTTC	CASSLVAGIYEQYF
TRBV6-1	TRBJ2-2	-	-	TGTGCCAGCACCAAGCAGGGTGCCGGGGAGCTGTTTTTT	CASTKQGAGELFF
TRBV7-2	TRBJ1-2	-	TRBD1	TGTGCCAGCAGCTTCCGAGGACAGGAAAATTATGGCTACACCTTC	CASSFRGQENYGYTF
TRBV15	TRBJ1-3	-	TRBD1	TGTGCCACCAGCAGGACAGGGGCTGGAAACACCATATATTTT	CATSRTGAGNTIYF
TRBV2	TRBJ1-1	-	-	TGTGCCAGTAGGGGGGGGACGTCCGTCATGAACACTGAAGCTTTCTTT	CASRGGTSVMNTEAFF
TRBV27	TRBJ1-1	few	TRBD1	TGTGCCAGCAGTTTATGGGGACAGGGGGCGTACACTGAAGCTTTCTTT	CASSLWGQGAYTEAFF
TRBV25-1	TRBJ1-2	-	-	TGTGCCAGCAGTGACCAGGGGCCCGACTATGGCTACACCTTC	CASSDQGPDYGYTF
TRBV5-4	TRBJ2-7	few	TRBD1	TGTGCCAGCAGCTTGGCGGGACAGGGATACGAGCAGTACTTC	CASSLAGQGYEQYF
TRBV4-1	TRBJ1-5	-	TRBD1	TGCGCCAGCAGCCAAGATAGGGGACAGGGGGATCAGCCCCAGCATTTT	CASSQDRGQGDQPQHF
TRBV6-5	TRBJ1-5	-	-	TGTGCCAGCAGTCGACGGGGTTTTAATCAGCCCCAGCATTTT	CASSRRGFNQPQHF
TRBV28	TRBJ1-5	-	-	TGTGCCAGCAGTAATCTAAGGGGTTTGGATCAGCCCCAGCATTTT	CASSNLRGLDQPQHF